This TCR beta chain was retrieved from a study of T cell responses to AZD1222 COVID-19 vaccine. General study findings and limits: Seropositivity was recorded at baseline in only 6 or 7 AZD1222 recipients.

The assay was immunoSEQ multiplex PCR, and TCRdb's table has in-frame clones only and misses some. The sample gives tens of thousands of clones, roughly 90% of which show up once; 4.7% is in the top ten. CDR1 and CDR2 (germline): SGHTS, YDEGEE. V was clipped by 3 bases and J by 1 base; unmatched bases: 6. This CDR3 spans 17 amino acids. A note on this clone: The antigen is undetermined.

This TCR was recovered from an adult who received the AZD1222 COVID-19 vaccine. The chain employs TRBV5-8 and TRBJ2-2; 10 bases align to TRBD2. This specimen was peripheral blood, taken 28 days after the second AZD1222 dose. CDR3 in amino acids: CASSSIAGGVNTGELFF. The DNA of the CDR3 is TGTGCCAGCAGCTCTATAGCGGGAGGAGTGAACACCGGGGAGCTGTTTTTT.